A selection of T cell receptor beta chains follows, all from one sample in a study of blood T cells in healthy people across ages. TCRdb used MiXCR to reprocess the 5' RACE reads, holding one entry per CDR3 protein. Of hundreds of thousands of distinct CDR3 sequences in the sample, around 49% were seen once. Sequencing was done on a sample of blood. These receptors were obtained from a man aged 25 to 45 in good health. CDR3s include the opening cysteine and the closing phenylalanine or tryptophan. The D gene is left open where the match is weak. Where a row states a size, it is once, few, many or the class of an expanded clone; other rows omit it.

D,V,size,length,J,CDR3,DNA
TRBD2,TRBV7-6,once,15,TRBJ2-3,CASSLNRGDTDTQYF,TGTGCCAGCAGCCTTAATCGGGGGGACACAGATACGCAGTATTTT
.,TRBV29-1,many,15,TRBJ2-6,CSVDFGYPGANVLTF,TGCAGCGTTGATTTTGGGTACCCTGGGGCCAACGTCCTGACTTTC
.,TRBV4-3,few,14,TRBJ2-7,CASSPTPRGYEQYF,TGCGCCAGCAGCCCGACCCCCCGCGGCTACGAGCAGTACTTC
.,TRBV6-5,many,16,TRBJ2-3,CASSSEPNLGADTQYF,TGTGCCAGCAGTTCGGAGCCGAACCTTGGGGCAGATACGCAGTATTTT
.,TRBV6-4,.,15,TRBJ2-3,CASSGSSEVTDTQYF,TGTGCCAGCAGTGGGTCATCGGAGGTTACAGATACGCAGTATTTT
.,TRBV15,.,15,TRBJ2-7,CATSRVGGTFYEQYF,TGTGCCACCAGCAGAGTTGGAGGGACCTTCTACGAGCAGTACTTC
TRBD1,TRBV11-2,.,17,TRBJ2-3,CASSTVRGRGSSDTQYF,TGTGCCAGCAGCACCGTCAGGGGGCGCGGGTCATCAGATACGCAGTATTTT
.,TRBV7-2,.,15,TRBJ1-2,CASSWQAAQNYGYTF,TGTGCCAGCAGCTGGCAAGCCGCACAAAACTATGGCTACACCTTC
.,TRBV2,.,16,TRBJ2-3,CASSEALGGVTDTQYF,TGTGCTAGCAGTGAAGCCCTCGGCGGGGTCACAGATACGCAGTATTTT
TRBD2,TRBV10-3,.,14,TRBJ2-7,CAISAGGGDYEQYF,TGTGCCATCAGTGCGGGCGGGGGGGACTACGAGCAGTACTTC
.,TRBV19,.,13,TRBJ2-1,CASSINGYNERFF,TGTGCCAGTAGTATAAACGGGTACAATGAGCGGTTCTTC
.,TRBV7-6,few,13,TRBJ2-5,CASSDPPRETQYF,TGTGCCAGCAGCGACCCCCCAAGAGAGACCCAGTACTTC
.,TRBV28,.,17,TRBJ2-2,CASSLMGFHGNTGELFF,TGTGCCAGCAGTTTAATGGGCTTCCACGGGAACACCGGGGAGCTGTTTTTT
TRBD2,TRBV12-3/TRBV12-4,.,15,TRBJ2-7,CASSSSAGALYEQYF,TGTGCCAGCAGCTCCTCAGCGGGGGCCCTTTACGAGCAGTACTTC
TRBD2,TRBV13,.,17,TRBJ2-1,CASSLGAGGFLRYEQFF,TGTGCCAGCAGCTTAGGTGCGGGGGGATTCCTTAGGTATGAGCAGTTCTTC
.,TRBV15,.,15,TRBJ1-5,CATSRRGQTRQPQHF,TGTGCCACCAGCAGACGAGGACAGACGCGGCAGCCCCAGCATTTT
TRBD2,TRBV4-2,.,18,TRBJ2-3,CASSQGLRAGLRTDTQYF,TGTGCCAGCAGCCAAGGGTTACGAGCGGGACTTAGGACAGATACGCAGTATTTT
.,TRBV6-5,.,14,TRBJ2-3,CASSYIGLADTQYF,TGTGCCAGCAGTTATATAGGCTTGGCAGATACGCAGTATTTT
.,TRBV28,few,14,TRBJ1-2,CASSLPDTYYGYTF,TGTGCCAGCAGTTTGCCGGACACCTACTATGGCTACACCTTC
TRBD1,TRBV28,.,15,TRBJ2-5,CASRERGQIQETQYF,TGTGCCAGCAGGGAGAGGGGGCAGATTCAAGAGACCCAGTACTTC
.,TRBV5-1,.,13,TRBJ1-1,CASSVGAGTEAFF,TGCGCCAGCAGCGTGGGGGCAGGTACTGAAGCTTTCTTT
TRBD2,TRBV24-1,.,20,TRBJ2-3,CATSDTGLAGGWHHTDTQYF,TGTGCCACCAGTGACACGGGACTAGCGGGAGGGTGGCACCACACAGATACGCAGTATTTT
.,TRBV20-1,few,15,TRBJ2-7,CSVPGPGSFSYEQYF,TGCAGTGTCCCAGGGCCGGGTAGCTTCTCCTACGAGCAGTACTTC
.,TRBV20-1,.,10,TRBJ2-7,CSASPYEQYF,TGCAGTGCTAGCCCTTACGAGCAGTACTTC
.,TRBV6-1,.,17,TRBJ2-3,CASSEAMPGMSTDTQYF,TGTGCCAGCAGTGAAGCGATGCCAGGGATGAGCACAGATACGCAGTATTTT
TRBD1,TRBV7-9,.,15,TRBJ2-7,CASSLGGQGPYEQYF,TGTGCCAGCAGCTTAGGGGGACAGGGGCCCTACGAGCAGTACTTC
.,TRBV27,many,12,TRBJ2-5,CASKEWGETQYF,TGTGCCAGCAAGGAATGGGGGGAGACCCAGTACTTC
.,TRBV5-1,once,14,TRBJ2-5,CASSSGTSAETQYF,TGCGCCAGCAGCTCCGGGACGAGCGCAGAGACCCAGTACTTC
TRBD1,TRBV7-2,.,13,TRBJ1-2,CASRGTGSYGYTF,TGTGCCAGCAGGGGGACAGGAAGCTATGGCTACACCTTC
TRBD1,TRBV5-6,few,14,TRBJ1-6,CASSRQGVKSPLHF,TGTGCCAGCAGCCGACAGGGGGTAAAATCACCCCTCCACTTT
.,TRBV5-1,.,17,TRBJ1-1,CASSRGGVASSDTEAFF,TGCGCCAGCAGCCGGGGAGGGGTAGCTAGTTCCGACACTGAAGCTTTCTTT
TRBD1,TRBV5-1,.,15,TRBJ2-7,CASSSWTGPSYEQYF,TGCGCCAGCAGCTCCTGGACAGGACCCTCCTACGAGCAGTACTTC
.,TRBV2,.,14,TRBJ2-2,CASRPDGYTGELFF,TGTGCCAGCAGACCGGACGGATACACCGGGGAGCTGTTTTTT
TRBD2,TRBV2,few,16,TRBJ2-3,CASSEYSGGLTDTQYF,TGTGCCAGCAGTGAATATAGCGGGGGGCTCACAGATACGCAGTATTTT
TRBD1,TRBV10-2,few,13,TRBJ2-2,CASREQGPGELFF,TGCGCCAGCAGGGAACAGGGGCCCGGGGAGCTGTTTTTT
.,TRBV6-5,.,16,TRBJ2-1,CASRGAKGFAASEQFF,TGTGCCAGCAGGGGCGCAAAGGGATTCGCCGCTAGTGAGCAGTTCTTC
.,TRBV4-1,.,19,TRBJ2-3,CASSHRDRTDSRSTDTQYF,TGCGCCAGCAGCCATAGGGACCGGACGGACAGTAGGAGCACAGATACGCAGTATTTT
TRBD1,TRBV12-3/TRBV12-4,.,16,TRBJ2-5,CASRQTGTGAQETQYF,TGTGCCAGCAGACAAACCGGGACAGGGGCGCAAGAGACCCAGTACTTC
.,TRBV29-1,few,12,TRBJ2-7,CSVLGFSYEQYF,TGCAGCGTTCTCGGCTTCTCCTACGAGCAGTACTTC
.,TRBV12-3/TRBV12-4,.,15,TRBJ2-7,CAGSSWAGNGETRYF,TGTGCCGGCAGTTCCTGGGCGGGTAACGGGGAGACCCGGTACTTC
TRBD1,TRBV6-1,.,14,TRBJ1-2,CASSELDRDYGYTF,TGTGCCAGCAGTGAGCTGGACAGGGACTATGGCTACACCTTC
.,TRBV27,.,14,TRBJ2-7,CASSRYRVNYEQYF,TGTGCCAGCAGCCGTTATAGGGTCAACTACGAGCAGTACTTC
TRBD1,TRBV7-2,many,15,TRBJ1-2,CASSFSTGANYGYTF,TGTGCCAGCAGCTTTTCGACAGGGGCCAACTATGGCTACACCTTC
.,TRBV27,.,15,TRBJ2-1,CASSFPFAGYNEQFF,TGTGCCAGCAGTTTCCCCTTCGCGGGGTACAATGAGCAGTTCTTC
.,TRBV11-2,.,12,TRBJ2-1,CASRELRQTQFF,TGTGCCAGCAGGGAACTTCGACAGACCCAGTTCTTC
TRBD1,TRBV29-1,few,14,TRBJ2-7,CSVEIRDRGDEQYF,TGCAGCGTTGAAATTCGGGACAGGGGAGACGAGCAGTACTTC
TRBD1,TRBV5-1,many,14,TRBJ1-2,CASSWGQTNYGYTF,TGCGCCAGCAGCTGGGGACAGACTAACTATGGCTACACCTTC
TRBD2,TRBV7-9,.,16,TRBJ2-3,CASSPGAGVGGDTQYF,TGTGCCAGCAGCCCTGGAGCGGGGGTCGGGGGAGATACGCAGTATTTT
TRBD1,TRBV29-1,few,13,TRBJ1-2,CSVDPTGLNGYTF,TGCAGCGTAGACCCGACAGGGCTGAATGGCTACACCTTC
.,TRBV7-2,.,16,TRBJ2-3,CASSLGGRLNTDTQYF,TGTGCCAGCAGCTTAGGGGGCCGACTAAACACAGATACGCAGTATTTT
.,TRBV24-1,few,15,TRBJ2-1,CATSDYGGPYNEQFF,TGTGCCACCAGTGATTACGGGGGCCCCTACAATGAGCAGTTCTTC
TRBD1,TRBV5-1,.,13,TRBJ1-2,CASEGDREDGYTF,TGCGCCAGCGAAGGGGACAGGGAAGATGGCTACACCTTC
TRBD1,TRBV6-5,.,15,TRBJ1-5,CASSAQGASNQPQHF,TGTGCCAGCAGTGCGCAGGGGGCGAGCAATCAGCCCCAGCATTTT
.,TRBV24-1,once,13,TRBJ2-7,CATSDFGRYEQYF,TGTGCCACCAGTGATTTTGGGCGTTACGAGCAGTACTTC
.,TRBV6-2/TRBV6-3,few,14,TRBJ2-7,CASRTTVGPYEQYF,TGTGCCAGCAGAACGACAGTAGGACCCTACGAGCAGTACTTC
.,TRBV7-2,.,16,TRBJ2-7,CASSLLAIRGSYEQYF,TGTGCCAGCAGCTTACTTGCCATCAGGGGTTCCTACGAGCAGTACTTC
.,TRBV20-1,few,17,TRBJ2-1,CSASPIQGPPQYNEQFF,TGCAGTGCTAGCCCTATCCAGGGGCCGCCCCAGTACAATGAGCAGTTCTTC
.,TRBV9,few,15,TRBJ2-5,CASSVGGIERQTQYF,TGTGCCAGCAGCGTAGGGGGGATAGAGAGACAGACCCAGTACTTC
.,TRBV4-1,.,19,TRBJ2-3,CASSQVNQAASYVTDTQYF,TGCGCCAGCAGCCAAGTAAACCAAGCGGCTTCATATGTCACAGATACGCAGTATTTT